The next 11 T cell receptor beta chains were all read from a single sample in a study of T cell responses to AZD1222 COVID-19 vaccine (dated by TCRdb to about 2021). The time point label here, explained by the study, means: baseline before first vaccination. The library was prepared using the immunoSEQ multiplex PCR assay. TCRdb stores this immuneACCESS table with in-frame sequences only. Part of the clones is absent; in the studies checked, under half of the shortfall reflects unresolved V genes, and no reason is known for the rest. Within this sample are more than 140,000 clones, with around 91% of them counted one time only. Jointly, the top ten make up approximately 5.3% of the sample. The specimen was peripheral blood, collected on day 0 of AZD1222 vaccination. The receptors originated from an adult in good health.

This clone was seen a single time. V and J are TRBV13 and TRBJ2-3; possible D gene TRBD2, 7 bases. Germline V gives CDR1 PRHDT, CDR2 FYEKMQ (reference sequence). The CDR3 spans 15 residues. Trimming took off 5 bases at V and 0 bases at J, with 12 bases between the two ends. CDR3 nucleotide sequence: TGTGCCAGCAGCCGGGGGCGGGGGAGCACAGATACGCAGTATTTT. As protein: CASSRGRGSTDTQYF.

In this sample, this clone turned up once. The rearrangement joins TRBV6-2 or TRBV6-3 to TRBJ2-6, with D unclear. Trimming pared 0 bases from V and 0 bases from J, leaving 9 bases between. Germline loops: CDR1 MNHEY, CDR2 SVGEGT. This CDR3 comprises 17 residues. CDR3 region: CASSYSRTGSGANVLTF. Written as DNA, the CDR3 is TGTGCCAGCAGTTACTCACGGACGGGCTCTGGGGCCAACGTCCTGACTTTC.

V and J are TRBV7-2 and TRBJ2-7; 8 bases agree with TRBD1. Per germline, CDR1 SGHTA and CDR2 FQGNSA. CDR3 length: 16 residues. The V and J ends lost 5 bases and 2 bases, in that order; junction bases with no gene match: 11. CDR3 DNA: TGTGCCAGCAGCCAACAGACAGGGGAAGGGCCCTACGAGCAGTACTTC. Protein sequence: CASSQQTGEGPYEQYF.

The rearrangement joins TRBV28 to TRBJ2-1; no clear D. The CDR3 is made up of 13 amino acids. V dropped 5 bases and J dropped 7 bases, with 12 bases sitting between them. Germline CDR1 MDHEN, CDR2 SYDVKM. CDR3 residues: CASSPPHSNEQFF. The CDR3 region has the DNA TGTGCCAGCAGTCCACCACATTCAAATGAGCAGTTCTTC. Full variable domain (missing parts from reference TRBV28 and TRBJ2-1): DVKVTQSSRYLVKRTGEKVFLECVQDMDHENMFWYRQDPGLGLRLIYFSYDVKMKEKGDIPEGYSVSREKKERFSLILESASTNQTSMYLCASSPPHSNEQFFGPGTRLTVL.

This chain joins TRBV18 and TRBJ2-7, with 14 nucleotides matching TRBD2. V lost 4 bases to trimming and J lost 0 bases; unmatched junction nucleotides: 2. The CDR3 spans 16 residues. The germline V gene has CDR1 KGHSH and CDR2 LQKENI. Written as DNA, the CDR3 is TGTGCCAGCTCACTTGGGACTAGCGGGAGCTCCTACGAGCAGTACTTC. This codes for CASSLGTSGSSYEQYF. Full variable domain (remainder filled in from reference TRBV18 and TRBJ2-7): NAGVMQNPRHLVRRRGQEARLRCSPMKGHSHVYWYRQLPEEGLKFMVYLQKENIIDESGMPKERFSAEFPKEGPSILRIQQVVRGDSAAYFCASSLGTSGSSYEQYFGPGTRLTVT.

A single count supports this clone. The CDR3 sequence is CASRRKGSWPYEQYF. CDR3 nucleotides: TGTGCCAGCAGACGTAAGGGTAGCTGGCCCTACGAGCAGTACTTC. The chain has TRBV27 and TRBJ2-7; D gene uncertain. Looked up from germline, CDR1 is MNHEY and CDR2 is SMNVEV (reference sequence). V lost 6 bases and J 2 bases, leaving 17 bases between the germline ends. The CDR3 sequence is 15 residues long.

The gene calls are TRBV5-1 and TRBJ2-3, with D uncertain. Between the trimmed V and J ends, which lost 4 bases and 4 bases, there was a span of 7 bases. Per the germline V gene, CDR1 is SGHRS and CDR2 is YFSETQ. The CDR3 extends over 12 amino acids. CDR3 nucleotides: TGCGCCAGCAGCCATGGACCAGATACGCAGTATTTT. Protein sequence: CASSHGPDTQYF. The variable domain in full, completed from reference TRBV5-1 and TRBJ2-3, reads KAGVTQTPRYLIKTRGQQVTLSCSPISGHRSVSWYQQTPGQGLQFLFEYFSETQRNKGNFPGRFSGRQFSNSRSEMNVSTLELGDSALYLCASSHGPDTQYFGPGTRLTVL.

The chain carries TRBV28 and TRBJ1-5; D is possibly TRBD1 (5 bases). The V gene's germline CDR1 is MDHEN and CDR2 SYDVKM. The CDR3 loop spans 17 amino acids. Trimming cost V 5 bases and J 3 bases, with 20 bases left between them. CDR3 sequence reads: CASSTFRGAGYNQPQHF. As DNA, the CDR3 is TGTGCCAGCAGTACGTTTCGAGGGGCGGGGTACAATCAGCCCCAGCATTTT.

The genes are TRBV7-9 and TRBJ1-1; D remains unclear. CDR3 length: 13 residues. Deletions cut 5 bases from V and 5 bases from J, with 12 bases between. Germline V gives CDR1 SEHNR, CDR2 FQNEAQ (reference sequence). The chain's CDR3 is CASSADFRTEAFF. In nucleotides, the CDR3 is TGTGCCAGCAGCGCGGACTTCAGGACTGAAGCTTTCTTT. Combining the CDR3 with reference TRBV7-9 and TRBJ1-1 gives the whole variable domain DTGVSQNPRHKITKRGQNVTFRCDPISEHNRLYWYRQTLGQGPEFLTYFQNEAQLEKSRLLSDRFSAERPKGSFSTLEIQRTEQGDSAMYLCASSADFRTEAFFGQGTRLTVV.

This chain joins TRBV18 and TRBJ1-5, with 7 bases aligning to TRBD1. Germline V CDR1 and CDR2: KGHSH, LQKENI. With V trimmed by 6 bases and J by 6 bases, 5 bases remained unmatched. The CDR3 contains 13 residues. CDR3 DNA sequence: TGTGCCAGCTCTCTACAGGGGATTCAGCCCCAGCATTTT. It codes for CASSLQGIQPQHF.

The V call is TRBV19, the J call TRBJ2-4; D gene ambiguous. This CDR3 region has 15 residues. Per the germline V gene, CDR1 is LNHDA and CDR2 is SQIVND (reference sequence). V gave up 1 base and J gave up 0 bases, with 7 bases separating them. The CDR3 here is CASSIAYTAKNIQYF. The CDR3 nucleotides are TGTGCCAGTAGTATAGCCTACACAGCCAAAAACATTCAGTACTTC.